These 18 T cell receptor beta chains came from one sample sequenced in a study of T cell responses to AZD1222 COVID-19 vaccine. The table came from immunoSEQ multiplex PCR; TCRdb's copy has only in-frame clones and leaves some out. The table includes approximately 130,000 clones, around 89% detected once. The source material was peripheral blood, sampled on day 0 of MenACWY control vaccination. These receptors were taken from an adult in good health.

In its sample, this clone was seen a few times. V is TRBV2 and J is TRBJ2-2, with D possibly TRBD2 on 5 matching bases. CDR1 is SNHLY and CDR2 is FYNNEI in the germline V gene. Trimming took 6 bases from V and 5 from J, leaving 16 bases between them. The CDR3 extends over 15 amino acids. The CDR3 loop reads CASRYATRKTGELFF. Written as DNA, the CDR3 is TGTGCCAGCAGATACGCAACTAGAAAGACCGGGGAGCTGTTTTTT.

DNA of the CDR3: TGTGCCAGCACCGACAGGGATTATGGCTACACCTTC. Translated, it gives CASTDRDYGYTF. The chain couples TRBV28 to TRBJ1-2, with 7 bases aligning to TRBD1. CDR3 length equals 12 residues. Germline V gene data show CDR1 as MDHEN and CDR2 as SYDVKM. The trim removed 7 bases at V and 5 bases at J, leaving 4 bases unmatched.

The J gene is TRBJ2-7, the V gene TRBV29-1; 9 bases match TRBD2. Trimming removed 6 bases from V and 2 bases from J; junction bases left unmatched: 8. Germline V gives CDR1 SQVTM, CDR2 ANQGSEA. The CDR3 extends over 14 amino acids. Here the CDR3 reads CSVLWAGGPYEQYF. The CDR3 coding sequence is TGCAGCGTCCTTTGGGCGGGAGGGCCCTACGAGCAGTACTTC.

The CDR3 sequence: CATSRAGTNQETQYF. CDR3 coding DNA: TGTGCCACCAGCAGAGCCGGGACCAACCAAGAGACCCAGTACTTC. The chain has TRBV15 and TRBJ2-5; the D call may be TRBD1 or TRBD2 (5 bases each). CDR3 length: 15 residues. In germline, CDR1 is LNHNV, CDR2 YYDKDF (reference sequence). The germline V and J ends were trimmed by 1 base and 0 bases, with 9 bases remaining between them.

This chain links TRBV11-2 with TRBJ1-1; 9 bases are a match to TRBD1. Germline lookup yields CDR1 SGHAT and CDR2 FQNNGV. With 8 bases clipped from V and 0 bases from J, the junction kept 10 bases outside the gene matches. The CDR3 is 16 residues long. The CDR3, as DNA: TGTGCCAGCGGAACAGGACAGGGGCGGGTGAACACTGAAGCTTTCTTT. It encodes CASGTGQGRVNTEAFF.

This rearrangement joins TRBV4-2 to TRBJ2-1; D is unresolved. CDR3 length: 15 amino acids. Looked up from germline, CDR1 is LGHNA and CDR2 is YNFKEQ. Trimming took 4 bases from V and 0 from J, leaving 10 bases between them. CDR3: CASSPGESSYNEQFF. CDR3 bases: TGTGCCAGCAGCCCGGGCGAAAGCTCCTACAATGAGCAGTTCTTC.

The CDR3 region has the DNA TGTGCCATCACTGCGGGACAGGGAAAAACTGAAGCTTTCTTT. Residues: CAITAGQGKTEAFF. V and J are TRBV10-3 and TRBJ1-1; TRBD1 matches 9 bases. CDR1 and CDR2 from the germline V gene are ENHRY and SYGVKD. Trimming cost V 7 bases and J 5 bases; bases outside gene matches: 8. CDR3 length: 14 residues.

The chain couples TRBV5-1 to TRBJ2-5; D is uncertain. The CDR3 length is 11 residues. The V gene lost 3 bases and the J gene lost 5 bases, with 5 bases spanning the gap. Germline loops: CDR1 SGHRS, CDR2 YFSETQ. In DNA, the CDR3 is TGCGCCAGCAGCTCCGGGGAGACCCAGTACTTC. Encoded protein: CASSSGETQYF.

The V gene is TRBV18, the J gene TRBJ2-7; no clear D. The germline V gene has CDR1 KGHSH and CDR2 LQKENI. CDR3 length equals 12 residues. Trimming pared 4 bases from V and 3 bases from J, leaving 7 bases between. The CDR3 loop reads CASSQSDYEQYF. The CDR3 DNA follows: TGTGCCAGCTCACAAAGCGACTACGAGCAGTACTTC.

V and J are TRBV6-5 and TRBJ2-6; TRBD1 matches 7 bases. Germline CDR1 MNHEY, CDR2 SVGAGI. Trimming removed 8 bases from V and 4 bases from J; junction bases left unmatched: 8. The CDR3 has 15 amino acids. In DNA, the CDR3 is TGTGCCAGCCTACCTACAGGGGCCGGGGCCAACGTCCTGACTTTC. Amino acid sequence: CASLPTGAGANVLTF.

The genes are TRBV7-8 and TRBJ2-5; D unresolved. CDR1 is SGHVS, CDR2 FQNEAQ, per germline. The CDR3 runs 11 residues. The V end was cut by 5 bases, the J end by 5 bases, with 6 bases between. CDR3 in DNA: TGTGCCAGCAGCCCCAGCGAGACCCAGTACTTC. This encodes CASSPSETQYF.

The chain links TRBV5-1 to TRBJ2-3; 7 bases map to TRBD2. Germline-derived CDR1 and CDR2 are SGHRS and YFSETQ. CDR3 length equals 13 residues. V shed 4 bases and J 3 bases; nucleotides not matched to a gene: 2. The CDR3 bases are TGCGCCAGCAGCGGGACTATAACAGATACGCAGTATTTT. Translation gives CASSGTITDTQYF.

V gene TRBV6-6 combines with J gene TRBJ1-2; tentatively, D is TRBD1 (5 bases). CDR3 length equals 14 residues. CDR1 and CDR2 (germline): MNHNY, SVGAGI (reference sequence). V was shortened by 4 bases and J by 4 bases, with 13 bases between the two germline ends. CDR3 bases: TGTGCCAGCAGTTCCATCGCGCAGGGCTATGGCTACACCTTC. It encodes CASSSIAQGYGYTF.

The chain carries TRBV4-2 and TRBJ2-1; TRBD2 aligns across 9 bases. J was trimmed by 6 bases and V by 1 base; bases with no gene match: 7. The CDR3 loop spans 16 amino acids. CDR1 and CDR2 from the germline V gene are LGHNA and YNFKEQ. CDR3 loop: CASSQVSAGGPNEQFF. The CDR3 nucleotides are TGTGCCAGCAGCCAAGTATCAGCGGGGGGACCCAATGAGCAGTTCTTC.

The chain has TRBV5-1 and TRBJ2-7; the D call may be TRBD1 or TRBD2 (5 bases each). Germline CDR1 SGHRS, CDR2 YFSETQ. Trimming shortened V by 2 bases and J by 0 bases, and 18 bases separated the two germline ends. The CDR3 is 17 amino acids. This CDR3 is CASSFWFVGTDSYEQYF. The DNA of the CDR3 is TGCGCCAGCAGCTTCTGGTTTGTAGGGACGGACTCCTACGAGCAGTACTTC.

The chain couples TRBV28 to TRBJ1-5; no definite D call. V gave up 1 base and J gave up 2 bases, with 9 bases separating them. The CDR3 extends over 15 amino acids. Germline CDR1 and CDR2: MDHEN and SYDVKM. CDR3 DNA sequence: TGTGCCAGCAGTTTATCGATGGCAGGCAATCAGCCCCAGCATTTT. Residues: CASSLSMAGNQPQHF.

The chain joins TRBV6-5 to TRBJ2-7; unclear D gene. The CDR3 covers 13 residues. Trimming shortened V by 7 bases and J by 2 bases, and 12 bases separated the two germline ends. The V gene's germline CDR1 is MNHEY and CDR2 SVGAGI. The CDR3 spells CASKLDRTYEQYF. The CDR3 bases are TGTGCCAGCAAGTTGGATAGGACCTACGAGCAGTACTTC.

The rearrangement uses TRBV21-1 and TRBJ1-1; the listed D gene, TRBD1, was not tested against the DNA. TRBV21-1 constitutes a pseudogene. This CDR3 comprises 19 residues. The CDR3 spells CASSKQKIGGGPLNTEAFF. The CDR3 nucleotides are TGTGCCAGCAGCAAGCAAAAGATTGGGGGCGGGCCTCTGAACACTGAAGCTTTCTTT.